Presented here are 14 T cell receptor beta chains from one specimen sequenced in a study of blood T cell repertoires in COVID-19. Repertoires were generated with immunoSEQ multiplex PCR, while TCRdb's copy carries only in-frame clones and drops some. The repertoire holds 80,000 to 100,000 clones, with 75% to 85% as singletons. Sequenced sample: peripheral blood. The receptor source for this set is a woman aged 65 to 85 with acute or convalescent COVID-19.

The chain carries TRBV28 and TRBJ1-1; D is perhaps TRBD1 (6 bases). V was trimmed by 6 bases and J by 0 bases, leaving 17 bases between them. The CDR3 runs to 16 residues. Germline CDR1 reads MDHEN; CDR2 reads SYDVKM. The CDR3 DNA sequence: TGTGCCAGCAGCCTTATAGGGCAGGGGATGAACACTGAAGCTTTCTTT. This gives the protein CASSLIGQGMNTEAFF.

The CDR3 bases are TGTGCCACCAGCACCAGGAGGAGGGCGGGACAGGGAGGAGAGACCCAGTACTTC. Amino acid sequence: CATSTRRRAGQGGETQYF. J is TRBJ2-5 and V is TRBV15; 9 bases are shared with TRBD1. Per germline, CDR1 LNHNV and CDR2 YYDKDF (reference sequence). The CDR3 runs 18 residues. V trimming: 4 bases; J trimming: 4 bases; junction bases outside the gene matches: 16.

The chain has TRBV19 and TRBJ2-2, with 8 bases matching TRBD2. The CDR3 totals 16 residues. V trimming: 7 bases; J trimming: 7 bases; junction bases outside the gene matches: 14. The germline V gene has CDR1 LNHDA and CDR2 SQIVND (reference sequence). CDR3 residues: CASTLGGSGTSGELFF. The CDR3 bases are TGTGCCAGTACTCTAGGGGGTAGCGGGACGAGCGGGGAGCTGTTTTTT.

The V call is TRBV2, the J call TRBJ1-2; the match to TRBD1 covers 9 bases. This CDR3 spans 14 amino acids. V shed 6 bases and J 6 bases; nucleotides not matched to a gene: 8. The germline V gene encodes CDR1 SNHLY and CDR2 FYNNEI. The chain's CDR3 is CASRGGQGGHGYTF. The CDR3 nucleotides are TGTGCCAGCAGGGGGGGACAGGGTGGTCATGGCTACACCTTC.

The chain links TRBV27 to TRBJ2-7; no firm D call. The V end lost 5 bases, the J end lost 3 bases, and 11 bases lay between the germline ends. The germline V gene encodes CDR1 MNHEY and CDR2 SMNVEV (reference sequence). The CDR3 is 13 amino acids. The CDR3 DNA reads as TGTGCCAGCAGTCCGTACACGAACTACGAGCAGTACTTC. This codes for CASSPYTNYEQYF.

This clone has only a few counts. This chain uses TRBV6-2 or TRBV6-3 with TRBJ2-3; TRBD1 agrees at 7 bases. Germline values: CDR1 MNHEY, CDR2 SVGEGT. With V trimmed by 5 bases and J by 4 bases, 9 bases remained unmatched. The CDR3 contains 15 residues. CDR3 sequence: CASSPQTGRPDTQYF. DNA of the CDR3: TGTGCCAGCAGTCCCCAGACAGGGCGGCCAGATACGCAGTATTTT.

This clone was observed once. The V gene is TRBV13, the J gene TRBJ2-3; D ambiguous. The germline V and J ends were trimmed by 6 bases and 0 bases, with 16 bases remaining between them. The CDR3 has 16 amino acids. Germline loops: CDR1 PRHDT, CDR2 FYEKMQ (reference sequence). CDR3 loop: CASSQKVTASTDTQYF. In nucleotides, the CDR3 is TGTGCCAGCAGTCAAAAAGTAACAGCTAGCACAGATACGCAGTATTTT.

This chain connects TRBV28 to TRBJ2-7, with D unclear. Trimming stripped 6 bases from V and 5 bases from J, with 11 bases between. Germline CDR1 reads MDHEN; CDR2 reads SYDVKM. This CDR3 comprises 12 residues. In DNA, the CDR3 is TGTGCCAGCAGCCCCCCTATGGACGAGCAGTACTTC. Its translation: CASSPPMDEQYF.

The chain couples TRBV3-1 (or the pseudogene TRBV3-2) to TRBJ2-7; 8 nucleotides align to TRBD2. This CDR3 has 15 residues. With 2 bases clipped from V and 3 bases from J, the junction kept 6 bases outside the gene matches. Looked up from germline, CDR1 is LGHDT and CDR2 is YNNKEL (reference sequence). Here the CDR3 DNA reads TGTGCCAGCAGCCAACTGGCGGGAGGTCGCTACGAGCAGTACTTC. Translating gives CASSQLAGGRYEQYF.

The chain links TRBV11-2 to TRBJ1-1, with 12 bases identical to TRBD1. Germline CDR1 and CDR2: SGHAT and FQNNGV. CDR3 length: 19 amino acids. V was clipped by 1 base and J by 2 bases; unmatched bases: 11. The CDR3 sequence: CASSLGAGTGGGINTEAFF. CDR3 sequence (DNA): TGTGCCAGCAGCTTAGGCGCCGGGACAGGGGGCGGAATTAACACTGAAGCTTTCTTT. Drawing the rest from reference TRBV11-2 and TRBJ1-1, the complete variable domain is EAGVAQSPRYKIIEKRQSVAFWCNPISGHATLYWYQQILGQGPKLLIQFQNNGVVDDSQLPKDRFSAERLKGVDSTLKIQPAKLEDSAVYLCASSLGAGTGGGINTEAFFGQGTRLTVV.

The chain combines TRBV6-5 with TRBJ2-7, with TRBD2 as a possible D gene (5 bases). The germline V gene encodes CDR1 MNHEY and CDR2 SVGAGI. Deletions cut 2 bases from V and 3 bases from J, with 8 bases between. The CDR3 is made up of 13 amino acids. CDR3 in DNA: TGTGCCAGCAGTTACACGGGGTTCTACGAGCAGTACTTC. Translating gives CASSYTGFYEQYF.

This clone was picked up one time. The V and J genes are TRBV6-5 and TRBJ2-7, with 11 bases matching TRBD2. CDR1 and CDR2 (germline): MNHEY, SVGAGI. V lost 0 bases, J lost 6 bases, and 4 bases stayed unmatched. This CDR3 region has 15 residues. This chain's CDR3 is CASSYSLAGAGEQYF. DNA for the CDR3: TGTGCCAGCAGTTACTCACTAGCGGGAGCTGGCGAGCAGTACTTC.

The chain is built from TRBV6-5 and TRBJ2-1; 13 nucleotides line up with TRBD2. Per the germline V gene, CDR1 is MNHEY and CDR2 is SVGAGI. Trimming cost V 0 bases and J 7 bases; bases outside gene matches: 0. The CDR3 sequence is 15 residues long. The CDR3 DNA reads as TGTGCCAGCAGTTACTCGGGACTAGCGGGAAATGAGCAGTTCTTC. Amino acids: CASSYSGLAGNEQFF.

The CDR3 region has the DNA TGTGCCAGTAGTCCGCAGCCAAGCCGGACTAGCGGGATGGGCGAGCAGTACTTC. Protein sequence: CASSPQPSRTSGMGEQYF. This chain joins TRBV19 and TRBJ2-7; 12 positions agree with TRBD2. V lost 5 bases to trimming and J lost 6 bases; unmatched junction nucleotides: 17. CDR3 length: 18 amino acids. The germline V gene has CDR1 LNHDA and CDR2 SQIVND (reference sequence).